The next 15 T cell receptor beta chains were all read from a single sample in a study of PD-1 blockade in mismatch repair-deficient tumors. Generated by immunoSEQ multiplex PCR, the TCRdb table keeps only in-frame clones and is missing some. The data contain more than 20,000 clones, almost 85% of them singletons. This sample comprised peripheral blood, obtained 2 weeks after starting pembrolizumab. These receptors all stem from an adult with mismatch repair-deficient cancer.

The CDR3 coding sequence is TGTGCCAGCAGTTTACTAGCGGGAGGGAACACCGGGGAGCTGTTTTTT. Its protein is CASSLLAGGNTGELFF. The chain employs TRBV27 and TRBJ2-2; 11 nucleotides agree with TRBD2. CDR3 length: 16 residues. V lost 2 bases, J lost 1 base, and 0 bases stayed unmatched. Germline lookup yields CDR1 MNHEY and CDR2 SMNVEV (reference sequence).

This clone came up once. The V call is TRBV15, the J call TRBJ1-1, with TRBD1 matching 9 bases. CDR3 size: 17 residues. J was trimmed by 1 base and V by 1 base; bases with no gene match: 7. The germline V gene encodes CDR1 LNHNV and CDR2 YYDKDF (reference sequence). Here the CDR3 DNA reads TGTGCCACCAGCAGAGGTTTCGGGACAGGGAAGAACACTGAAGCTTTCTTT. Encoded protein: CATSRGFGTGKNTEAFF.

The chain carries TRBV9 and TRBJ2-5; 8 bases are a match to TRBD1. V shed 5 bases, J shed 2 bases, and the junction held 8 bases outside the gene matches. This CDR3 has 15 amino acids. Germline V CDR1 and CDR2: SGDLS, YYNGEE. The CDR3 nucleotides are TGTGCCAGCAGTGAGCTGACAGGGGTGCAAGAGACCCAGTACTTC. This encodes CASSELTGVQETQYF.

V usage is TRBV6-5 and J usage is TRBJ2-3; D is uncertain. Germline-derived CDR1 and CDR2 are MNHEY and SVGAGI. The CDR3 length is 16 residues. Trimming removed 2 bases from V and 6 bases from J, with 18 bases in between. In DNA, the CDR3 is TGTGCCAGCAGTTACGGTCCCATTACTTACTCTGATACGCAGTATTTT. Translating gives CASSYGPITYSDTQYF.

Here the CDR3 reads CASSLLGAQETQYF. CDR3 in DNA: TGTGCCAGCAGTTTACTGGGGGCCCAAGAGACCCAGTACTTC. This chain uses TRBV27 with TRBJ2-5; D is perhaps TRBD1 (6 bases). CDR3 size: 14 residues. Per germline, CDR1 MNHEY and CDR2 SMNVEV (reference sequence). Trimming left V 2 bases short and J 1 base short, with 8 bases between.

The CDR3 DNA sequence: TGTGCCAGCAGCTGGGGACAGGGAGGTGAAAAACTGTTTTTT. This translates into CASSWGQGGEKLFF. This chain connects TRBV7-2 to TRBJ1-4; the match to TRBD1 covers 9 bases. Germline CDR1 is SGHTA and CDR2 is FQGNSA. The CDR3 is 14 residues long. The junction had 4 bases not matched to a gene; V was cut back by 4 bases and J by 7 bases. Drawing the rest from reference TRBV7-2 and TRBJ1-4, the complete variable domain is GAGVSQSPSNKVTEKGKDVELRCDPISGHTALYWYRQSLGQGLEFLIYFQGNSAPDKSGLPSDRFSAERTGGSVSTLTIQRTQQEDSAVYLCASSWGQGGEKLFFGSGTQLSVL.

This chain joins TRBV11-2 and TRBJ2-7; D not certain. Germline CDR1 SGHAT, CDR2 FQNNGV. Trimming removed 1 base from V and 3 bases from J, with 4 bases in between. This CDR3 is 12 amino acids long. CDR3 coding DNA: TGTGCCAGCAGCTTAGGCCTCTACGAGCAGTACTTC. Its translation: CASSLGLYEQYF.

The rearrangement uses TRBV27 and TRBJ1-4, with 9 bases identical to TRBD1. V was clipped by 2 bases and J by 8 bases; unmatched bases: 6. The CDR3 is 15 residues long. Germline loops: CDR1 MNHEY, CDR2 SMNVEV (reference sequence). The CDR3 DNA sequence: TGTGCCAGCAGTTTAAACAGGGGGCAAGGGGAAAAACTGTTTTTT. This codes for CASSLNRGQGEKLFF.

The V and J genes are TRBV5-1 and TRBJ2-5; TRBD2 is a possible D gene (5 bases). V dropped 2 bases and J dropped 5 bases, with 10 bases sitting between them. The germline gives CDR1 SGHRS, CDR2 YFSETQ. The CDR3 totals 13 residues. The CDR3 here is CASSFRGKETQYF. In DNA, the CDR3 is TGCGCCAGCAGCTTCCGGGGAAAGGAGACCCAGTACTTC.

On this clone itself: The junction differs from germline at one of its ends, possibly a read error. The chain uses TRBV7-9 and TRBJ1-3; the D gene is possibly TRBD1 (6 bases). Germline V lookup: CDR1 SEHNR, CDR2 FQNEAQ (reference sequence). The CDR3 is made up of 11 amino acids. As DNA, the CDR3 is TGTGCCAGCAGCCCCCGTCCGGGACAAGGTTTT. Translated, it gives CASSPRPGQGF.

This clone was found once. J is TRBJ1-4 and V is TRBV11-2, with D perhaps matching TRBD1 (5 bases). Germline loops: CDR1 SGHAT, CDR2 FQNNGV. The CDR3 extends over 16 amino acids. V shed 2 bases and J shed 4 bases, with 14 bases lying between them. This chain's CDR3 is CASSLTGPRGNEKLFF. The CDR3 nucleotides are TGTGCCAGCAGCTTAACGGGTCCGAGGGGTAATGAAAAACTGTTTTTT.

V is TRBV11-3 and J is TRBJ2-3, with TRBD2 as a possible D gene (6 bases). The V and J ends lost 1 base and 6 bases respectively, with 14 bases between them. This CDR3 is 15 amino acids long. CDR1 is SGHNT and CDR2 is YENEEA in the germline V gene. As DNA, the CDR3 is TGTGCCAGCAGCTTAGGATGGAGGGACTCGGATACGCAGTATTTT. This encodes CASSLGWRDSDTQYF.

This chain links TRBV29-1 with TRBJ2-5; D unclear. Between the trimmed V and J ends, which lost 5 bases and 5 bases, there was a span of 12 bases. The CDR3 is 12 residues long. Germline V gene sequence: CDR1 SQVTM, CDR2 ANQGSEA. CDR3 DNA sequence: TGCAGCGTTTTTTCCTCCGCGGAGACCCAGTACTTC. As protein: CSVFSSAETQYF. The entire variable domain, with the rest obtained from reference TRBV29-1 and TRBJ2-5, is as follows: SAVISQKPSRDICQRGTSLTIQCQVDSQVTMMFWYRQQPGQSLTLIATANQGSEATYESGFVIDKFPISRPNLTFSTLTVSNMSPEDSSIYLCSVFSSAETQYFGPGTRLLVL.

The gene calls are TRBV30 and TRBJ1-1; no reliable D call. Germline V gives CDR1 GTSNPN, CDR2 SVGIG (reference sequence). The CDR3 spans 13 residues. The ends were cut back, 3 bases at V and 1 base at J, with 9 bases in the middle. CDR3 DNA sequence: TGTGCCTGGAGATCCAACACGAACACTGAAGCTTTCTTT. This sequence encodes CAWRSNTNTEAFF.

This clone is a singleton in its sample. V is TRBV25-1 and J is TRBJ2-5; 8 bases are a match to TRBD2. The germline V gene encodes CDR1 MGHDK and CDR2 SYGVNS. CDR3 length: 16 residues. Germline trimming cut 3 bases from V and 1 base from J; bases unmatched to any gene: 7. The CDR3 is CASSESAGGRQETQYF. CDR3 coding DNA: TGTGCCAGCAGTGAGTCGGCGGGAGGCCGCCAAGAGACCCAGTACTTC.